This T cell receptor (beta chain) stems from a study of T cells in localized non-small cell lung cancer. Study-wide results and caveats: Maximal T cell clonality occurred in uninvolved adjacent lung, with tumor ranking below it. Appearance in adjacent lung was seen for a median 57 of the top 100 tumor clones.

V was cut by 7 bases and J by 1 base, with 13 bases left in between. The CDR3 runs to 14 residues. Germline-derived CDR1 and CDR2 are SNHLY and FYNNEI. Data came from immunoSEQ multiplex PCR; TCRdb stores just in-frame clones and leaves some out. The sample lists 25,000 to 35,000 clones; about 88% were seen once. Comment on this clone: Its antigen remains unknown.

This specimen consisted of peripheral blood, obtained before any cancer treatment. The receptor's source is a female donor older than 55 with stage I lung adenocarcinoma. The chain combines TRBV2 with TRBJ1-1; D gene uncertain. CDR3 bases: TGTGCCAGCATAGGGCTTGTGCAGAACACTGAAGCTTTCTTT. Translation gives CASIGLVQNTEAFF.